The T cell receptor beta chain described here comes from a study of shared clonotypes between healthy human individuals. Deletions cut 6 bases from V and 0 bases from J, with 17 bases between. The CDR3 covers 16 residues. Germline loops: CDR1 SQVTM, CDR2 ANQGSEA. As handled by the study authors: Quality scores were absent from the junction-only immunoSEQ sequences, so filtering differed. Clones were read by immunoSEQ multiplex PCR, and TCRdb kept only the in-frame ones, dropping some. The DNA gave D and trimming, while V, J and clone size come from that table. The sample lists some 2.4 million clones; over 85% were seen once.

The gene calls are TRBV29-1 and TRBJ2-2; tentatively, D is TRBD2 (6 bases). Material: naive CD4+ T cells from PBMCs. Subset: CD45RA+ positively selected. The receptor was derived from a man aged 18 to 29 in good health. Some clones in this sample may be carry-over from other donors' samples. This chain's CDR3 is CSVRRDLNANTGELFF. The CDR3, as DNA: TGCAGCGTCCGCCGGGACTTGAACGCGAACACCGGGGAGCTGTTTTTT.